These T cell receptor beta chains were read from a single sample in a study of blood T cell repertoires in COVID-19. The repertoire was sequenced with immunoSEQ multiplex PCR; TCRdb's copy has only in-frame clones and lacks some. Among under 150,000 clones listed, roughly 84% were seen once. Specimen: PBMCs or T cells enriched from blood (not recorded which). The receptors were gathered from a man aged 50-60 years in a cohort exposed to, infected with or recovered from COVID-19 (not recorded which). The CDR3 runs from the conserved cysteine through the conserved F or W. Each record gives: CDR3 protein, V gene, J gene.

CASSVGGGSIYEQYF,TRBV9,TRBJ2-7
CASSLRGGRRLGNTEAFF,TRBV28,TRBJ1-1
CASSQDFGGVSYNEQFF,TRBV3-1/TRBV3-2,TRBJ2-1
CASSPPDGRAQYF,TRBV7-8,TRBJ2-5
CASSFTVTGTEAFF,TRBV7-3,TRBJ1-1
CASSAHQQGKETQYF,TRBV19,TRBJ2-5
CASSQAGTSTDTQYF,TRBV4-3,TRBJ2-3
CASSIGPTGSYGYTF,TRBV19,TRBJ1-2
CASSLDSSVSPLHF,TRBV5-1,TRBJ1-6
CASSEDRINEKLFF,TRBV2,TRBJ1-4
CASSPRDRGLSRSYNEQFF,TRBV9,TRBJ2-1
CASSLGPGYRYNEQFF,TRBV7-2,TRBJ2-1
CASSQVRGEQFF,TRBV4-1,TRBJ2-1
CASSKRGRSSGNTIYF,TRBV21-1,TRBJ1-3
CASSLAGNRGYGYTF,TRBV7-9,TRBJ1-2
CASSVTSGSPLHF,TRBV9,TRBJ1-6
CASSLAGGVYNEQFF,TRBV7-9,TRBJ2-1
CASSLDGGADTQYF,TRBV28,TRBJ2-3
CSGTGGEETQYF,TRBV29-1,TRBJ2-5
CATSWGRKETQYF,TRBV15,TRBJ2-5
CSVLGQSTYNEQFF,TRBV29-1,TRBJ2-1
CASSERDRVRHGYTF,TRBV3-1/TRBV3-2,TRBJ1-2
CASSLRGMNEQFF,TRBV28,TRBJ2-1
CASSLEPLYEQYF,TRBV7-9,TRBJ2-7
CASSAWDRKNIQYF,TRBV9,TRBJ2-4
CASSQDGTGQPQHF,TRBV4-2,TRBJ1-5
CASGLKVRTGGYSNQPQHF,TRBV12-5,TRBJ1-5